Given below is one T cell receptor beta chain in context. Clones were sequenced by immunoSEQ multiplex PCR, and TCRdb holds only the in-frame ones, with some missing. The sample has about 27,000 clones, over 75% seen once. The data originate from a study of OX40 agonist ivuxolimab in advanced cancers. V was cut by 5 bases and J by 1 base, with 13 bases left in between. CDR3 size: 15 residues. The germline gives CDR1 SEHNR, CDR2 FQNEAQ (reference sequence). This specimen consisted of CD4+ or CD8+ T cells sorted from blood, obtained in a trial of the OX40 agonist ivuxolimab. This chain links TRBV7-9 with TRBJ2-3; tentative D call: TRBD2 (5 bases). The clonotype was recovered from an adult with an advanced solid tumor such as melanoma, head and neck, liver or kidney cancer. CDR3: CASSRTLRGTDTQYF. The CDR3 DNA follows: TGTGCCAGCAGCCGGACCTTGCGGGGCACAGATACGCAGTATTTT.